These T cell receptor beta chains were read from a single sample in a study of blood T cell repertoires in COVID-19. The data were produced by immunoSEQ multiplex PCR, yet TCRdb's version contains in-frame clones alone and is incomplete. The sample has some 390,000 clones, more than 80% seen once. The sample taken for sequencing was PBMCs or T cells enriched from blood (not recorded which). These receptors all come from a man aged 30-40 years who had recovered from COVID-19. CDR3s include the opening cysteine and the closing phenylalanine or tryptophan. A D gene is named only where the DNA matches it firmly. The listing skips clone size in some rows; elsewhere it reads once, few, many or a size class.

TRBV11-2	TRBJ2-1	TRBD2	-	TGTGCCAGCAGCTTTAGCGGGAGGGTCAATGAGCAGTTCTTC	CASSFSGRVNEQFF
TRBV29-1	TRBJ2-1	TRBD2	-	TGCAGCGTTGAACGGCGGGGGAGAAACAATGAGCAGTTCTTC	CSVERRGRNNEQFF
TRBV12-5	TRBJ2-5	TRBD2	-	TGTGCTAGTGGTTTGGGACTAGCGACAGAGACCCAGTACTTC	CASGLGLATETQYF
TRBV7-6	TRBJ1-1	TRBD1	few	TGTGCCAGCAGCTTAGCATGGACAGGACCCTCCGGGTCTGAAGCTTTCTTT	CASSLAWTGPSGSEAFF
TRBV6-5	TRBJ1-1	-	-	TGTGCCAGCAGTTACTCGGTGGCACCGAACACTGAAGCTTTCTTT	CASSYSVAPNTEAFF
TRBV6-2/TRBV6-3	TRBJ2-1	TRBD2	-	TGTGCCAGCAGTTTTACTAGCGGGAGACAGGAGCAGTTCTTC	CASSFTSGRQEQFF
TRBV6-5	TRBJ1-2	TRBD1	once	TGTGCCAGCAGCCCACAGGGGGCGGGCGGCTACACCTTC	CASSPQGAGGYTF
TRBV28	TRBJ1-6	TRBD1	-	TGTGCCAGCAGGACAGTGGGACAGGGGAATTCACCCCTCCACTTT	CASRTVGQGNSPLHF
TRBV10-3	TRBJ2-3	TRBD2	-	TGTGCTCTCTCGGGGGGAGGGCCCGGAGATACGCAGTATTTT	CALSGGGPGDTQYF
TRBV5-4	TRBJ2-7	-	-	TGTGCCAGCAGCTTGGTCCCAGGGGAGGGGCAGTACTTC	CASSLVPGEGQYF
TRBV7-9	TRBJ2-1	-	few	TGTGCCAGCAGCTTAGTCGGGTCCTACAATGAGCAGTTCTTC	CASSLVGSYNEQFF
TRBV6-5	TRBJ2-6	-	-	TGTGCCAGCAGGTACGGGCCTTCTGGGGCCAACGTCCTGACTTTC	CASRYGPSGANVLTF
TRBV28	TRBJ1-5	-	-	TGTGCCAGCAGCCTAGGCAAAGTTAGCAATCAGCCCCAGCATTTT	CASSLGKVSNQPQHF
TRBV12-3/TRBV12-4	TRBJ1-6	-	-	TGTGCCAGCAGTTTTTTCGGGGATTCACCCCTCCACTTT	CASSFFGDSPLHF
TRBV16	TRBJ1-2	-	-	TGTGCCAGCAGCCAATCGGCCGGGGAAGGCCTCGGCTACACCTTC	CASSQSAGEGLGYTF
TRBV19	TRBJ1-6	TRBD1	-	TGTGCCAGTAGTTTCGACTCGGGACAGAATAATTCACCCCTCCACTTT	CASSFDSGQNNSPLHF
TRBV29-1	TRBJ1-1	-	-	TGCAGCGTTGGATACCTACGGCGGTTGAACACTGAAGCTTTCTTT	CSVGYLRRLNTEAFF
TRBV10-1	TRBJ2-2	-	-	TGCGCCTCCAGGGCACAGAGGAACACCGGGGAGCTGTTTTTT	CASRAQRNTGELFF
TRBV28	TRBJ1-3	-	once	TGTGCCAGCAGTTTATACGACTTGTCCTGGAACACCATATATTTT	CASSLYDLSWNTIYF
TRBV7-9	TRBJ1-5	-	few	TGTGCCAGCAGCGTACTCGATCAGCCCCAGCATTTT	CASSVLDQPQHF
TRBV5-1	TRBJ2-1	TRBD1	-	TGCGCCAGCAGCCCACCTACTACAGGGGATGAGCAGTTCTTC	CASSPPTTGDEQFF
TRBV5-1	TRBJ2-3	TRBD2	-	TGCGCCAGCAGCTTGGAGGGACTAGCGACAGATACGCAGTATTTT	CASSLEGLATDTQYF
TRBV7-9	TRBJ2-3	TRBD2	-	TGTGCCAGCAGCTTAGCGGGGGGGACAGATACGCAGTATTTT	CASSLAGGTDTQYF
TRBV24-1	TRBJ2-2	-	-	TGTGCCACCAGTGATCCCGGGACTTTCAACACCGGGGAGCTGTTTTTT	CATSDPGTFNTGELFF
TRBV18	TRBJ2-1	TRBD2	-	TGTGCCAGCTCACCACTAGCGGGAGAAGCGGTTGAGCAGTTCTTC	CASSPLAGEAVEQFF
TRBV28	TRBJ1-2	-	-	TGTGCCAGCAGTTTCGAGGGCAGGGGCCTTGGGGGCTACACCTTC	CASSFEGRGLGGYTF
TRBV2	TRBJ1-1	TRBD1	-	TGTGCCAGCAGTCACAGGGGTAACACTGAAGCTTTCTTT	CASSHRGNTEAFF
TRBV4-1	TRBJ2-3	-	-	TGCGCCAGCAGCCTCCCTCCCTACGGGGTTACAACAGATACGCAGTATTTT	CASSLPPYGVTTDTQYF
TRBV5-1	TRBJ1-1	-	-	TGCGCCAGCAGATTCCAGGGTGGCACTGAAGCTTTCTTT	CASRFQGGTEAFF
TRBV10-3	TRBJ2-3	TRBD2	-	TGTGCCATCAGTCTCCGGACTAGCGGGAGGGAGGGCACAGATACGCAGTATTTT	CAISLRTSGREGTDTQYF
TRBV5-1	TRBJ2-1	-	-	TGCGCCAGCAGCTTGGATAGCAATGAGCAGTTCTTC	CASSLDSNEQFF
TRBV2	TRBJ2-2	-	-	TGTGCCAGCGGTACTAGCTACTTTAACACCGGGGAGCTGTTTTTT	CASGTSYFNTGELFF
TRBV28	TRBJ1-2	TRBD1	-	TGTGCCAGCAGCAGGACAGGGGGTAAAGGCTACACCTTC	CASSRTGGKGYTF
TRBV14	TRBJ1-5	-	-	TGTGCCAGCAGCCAAGCGCGGGGGACTGGTAGCAATCAGCCCCAGCATTTT	CASSQARGTGSNQPQHF
TRBV4-1	TRBJ2-7	TRBD1	-	TGCGCCAGCAGCCAGACCGGGACAGGGCAATACGAGCAGTACTTC	CASSQTGTGQYEQYF
TRBV27	TRBJ2-5	TRBD1	-	TGTGCCAGTGGGACAGGCACGACCCAAGAGACCCAGTACTTC	CASGTGTTQETQYF
TRBV28	TRBJ1-4	-	-	TGTGCCAGCAGTTTCCGGGGGTTGGTTGAAAAACTGTTTTTT	CASSFRGLVEKLFF
TRBV16	TRBJ2-1	TRBD2	-	TGTGCCAGCAGCCTCCAAAGCGGGAGCTCCTACAATGAGCAGTTCTTC	CASSLQSGSSYNEQFF
TRBV30	TRBJ1-2	TRBD1	-	TGTGCCTGGGGGGGACAGGGAAACTATGGCTACACCTTC	CAWGGQGNYGYTF
TRBV2	TRBJ1-3	-	-	TGTGCCAGCAGTGTAGACAGAAGGCGTGAGTGGAACACCATATATTTT	CASSVDRRREWNTIYF
TRBV19	TRBJ2-7	-	few	TGTGCCAGTAGTATAGGTCTTCTCGTATCTACGCGGTACTTC	CASSIGLLVSTRYF
TRBV2	TRBJ1-6	TRBD1	-	TGTGCCAGCAGGGGGACAGGGCATTCACCCCTCCACTTT	CASRGTGHSPLHF
TRBV18	TRBJ1-3	-	once	TGTGCCAGCACTCCTGGCCAACAGAACACCATATATTTT	CASTPGQQNTIYF
TRBV7-2	TRBJ2-7	-	-	TGTGCCAGCAGCGCCGGGAGACAGAACTACGAGCAGTACTTC	CASSAGRQNYEQYF
TRBV10-3	TRBJ2-7	-	-	TGTGCCATCAGTTCAGGGGTGGTCGAGCAGTACTTC	CAISSGVVEQYF
TRBV5-4	TRBJ1-6	-	-	TGTGCCAGCAGCCCAGAGGGGGGGAATAATTCACCCCTCCACTTT	CASSPEGGNNSPLHF